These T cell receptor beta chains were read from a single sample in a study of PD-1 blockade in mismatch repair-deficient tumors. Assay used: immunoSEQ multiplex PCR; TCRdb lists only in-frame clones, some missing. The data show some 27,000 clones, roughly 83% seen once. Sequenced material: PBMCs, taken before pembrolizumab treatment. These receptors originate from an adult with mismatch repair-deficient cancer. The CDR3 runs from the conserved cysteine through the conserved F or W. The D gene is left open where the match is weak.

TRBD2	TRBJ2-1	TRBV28	CASKTSGAYNEQFF
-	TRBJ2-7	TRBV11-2	CASSLVTNYYEQYF
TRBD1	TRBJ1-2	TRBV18	CASSADRGVDGYTF
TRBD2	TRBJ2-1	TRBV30	CAWSVRGLAGEREQFF
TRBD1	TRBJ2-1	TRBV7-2	CASSSPGTGTYEQFF
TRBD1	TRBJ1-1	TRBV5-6	CASSSYRGEWSTEAFF
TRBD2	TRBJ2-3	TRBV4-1	CASSLGTSGSTDTQYF
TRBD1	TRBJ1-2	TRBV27	CASARTGETRGYTF
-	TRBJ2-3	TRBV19	CASSGSLLSQYF
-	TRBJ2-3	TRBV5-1	CASSFSAQADTQYF
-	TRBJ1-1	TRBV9	CASSVRGGTEAFF
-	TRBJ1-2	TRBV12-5	CASGSSGTLYGYTF
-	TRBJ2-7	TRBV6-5	CASSYGGGARVYEQYF
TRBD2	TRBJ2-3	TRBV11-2	CASSYRRLAGVPDTQYF
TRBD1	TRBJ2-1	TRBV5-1	CASSLDRGLRDNEQFF
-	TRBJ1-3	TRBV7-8	CASSNREGGNTIYF
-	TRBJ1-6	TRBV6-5	CASTTNRESPLHF
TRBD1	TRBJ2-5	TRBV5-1	CASSLSTGTGKETQYF
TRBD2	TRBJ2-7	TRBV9	CASSVGTSGYEQYF
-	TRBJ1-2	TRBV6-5	CASSSGYGYTF